This T cell receptor delta chain was identified during a study of Vδ1+ human thymocytes. Findings and limits, study-wide: In the thymus, TRG and TRD repertoires looked highly polyclonal with Gaussian CDR3 lengths. Despite high sort purity, about 20% of thymic T cell receptor delta sequences were Vdelta2.

The CDR3 contains 20 residues. The trim removed 2 bases at V and 0 bases at J, leaving 15 bases unmatched. Per the germline V gene, CDR1 is TSWWSYY and CDR2 is QGS. Remarks on this clone: What it binds is unknown.

Alphabeta T cells were depleted, then CD3+ Vdelta1+ Vdelta2- thymocytes were FACS-sorted. Sequences come from RNA converted to cDNA by reverse transcription. Pooled V-gene forward primers with one constant-region reverse primer generated the CDR3 amplicons by multiplex PCR. TCRdb called clones anew from the multiplex PCR reads with CATT. The table shows about 54,000 delta-chain clones, with 15% occurring only once. This clonotype was sampled from a boy in the first two years of life who had congenital heart surgery. Sequenced input: Vdelta1+ gamma-delta thymocytes from the thymus. Subset defined: FACS-sorted CD3+ TCRalphabeta- TCRVdelta1+ TCRVdelta2- thymocytes. V is TRDV1 and J is TRDJ1; 10 bases map to TRDD3. This chain's CDR3 is CALGERNPEYWGMYTDKLIF. CDR3 nucleotide sequence: TGTGCTCTTGGGGAAAGGAACCCCGAGTACTGGGGGATGTACACCGATAAACTCATCTTT.